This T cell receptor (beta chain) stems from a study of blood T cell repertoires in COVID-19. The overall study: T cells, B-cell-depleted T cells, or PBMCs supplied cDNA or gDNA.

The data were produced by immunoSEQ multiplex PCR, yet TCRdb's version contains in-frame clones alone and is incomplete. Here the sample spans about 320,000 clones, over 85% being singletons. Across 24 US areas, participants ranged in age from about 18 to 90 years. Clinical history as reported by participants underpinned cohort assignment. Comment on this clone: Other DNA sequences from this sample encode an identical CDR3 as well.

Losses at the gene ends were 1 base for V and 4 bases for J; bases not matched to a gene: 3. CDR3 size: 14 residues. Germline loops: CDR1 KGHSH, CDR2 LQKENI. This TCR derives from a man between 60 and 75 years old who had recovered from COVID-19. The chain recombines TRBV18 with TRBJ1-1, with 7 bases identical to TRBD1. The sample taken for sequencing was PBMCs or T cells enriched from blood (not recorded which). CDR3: CASSPRQGGTEAFF. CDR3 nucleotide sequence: TGTGCCAGCTCACCACGACAGGGAGGCACTGAAGCTTTCTTT.